Described below is a single T cell receptor (beta chain) sequence and its context. The CDR3 is made up of 14 amino acids. V lost 3 bases to trimming and J lost 6 bases, with 14 bases between them. Germline V gives CDR1 LGHNA, CDR2 YNFKEQ. This record comes from a study of shared clonotypes between healthy human individuals. This table comes from immunoSEQ multiplex PCR, and its TCRdb copy is limited to in-frame clones, with some not included. The sample lists around 1.1 million clones; approximately 80% were seen once. This chain uses TRBV4-2 with TRBJ1-1, with D hard to call. The source of this sequence is a man younger than 35 in good health. Some clones in this sample may be carry-over from other donors' samples. Sequenced input: memory CD4+ T cells from PBMCs. As to subset: CD45RA-negative fraction. In DNA form, the CDR3 reads TGTGCCAGCAGCCACCCCCAAGAGGGCTCTGAAGCTTTCTTT. It codes for CASSHPQEGSEAFF.